Below, 25 T cell receptor beta chains from the same sample are listed, as sequenced in a study of T-cell memory formation after mild COVID-19. TCRdb itself ran the 5' RACE reads through MiXCR, one entry per CDR3 protein. This table has approximately 390,000 distinct CDR3 sequences, roughly 15% appearing once. Material: PBMCs or a T cell subset sorted from them (not recorded which). The receptors come from a man in his late teens or twenties who had mild COVID-19 (a few samples of this study predate the infection). Cell type and time point are not known.

The sample holds a few counts of this clonotype. The rearrangement joins TRBV5-1 to TRBJ2-7; D gene ambiguous. The V gene's germline CDR1 is SGHRS and CDR2 YFSETQ. The CDR3 consists of 12 residues. V dropped 7 bases and J dropped 0 bases, with 8 bases sitting between them. The CDR3 reads CASGQSSYEQYF. CDR3 DNA sequence: TGCGCCAGCGGCCAGAGCTCCTACGAGCAGTACTTC.

This clonotype has only a few counts. The chain carries TRBV27 and TRBJ1-2, with TRBD1 as a possible D gene (5 bases). The CDR3 is 13 amino acids. Germline CDR1 MNHEY, CDR2 SMNVEV (reference sequence). Trimming took 2 bases from V and 7 from J, leaving 11 bases between them. Here the CDR3 reads CASSLAGKRGYTF. DNA for the CDR3: TGTGCCAGCAGTTTAGCAGGGAAACGTGGCTACACCTTC.

This rearrangement joins TRBV6-5 to TRBJ1-1; 7 positions agree with TRBD1. V shed 4 bases and J 6 bases; nucleotides not matched to a gene: 8. The CDR3 consists of 14 residues. In germline, CDR1 is MNHEY, CDR2 SVGAGI. In nucleotides, the CDR3 is TGTGCCAGCAGTTTGGACAGGATAAGTTCTGAAGCTTTCTTT. Residues: CASSLDRISSEAFF.

The genes are TRBV7-9 and TRBJ1-6; no firm D call. Germline V gene data show CDR1 as SEHNR and CDR2 as FQNEAQ (reference sequence). Between the trimmed V and J ends, which lost 5 bases and 13 bases, there was a span of 15 bases. The CDR3 runs to 13 residues. The DNA of the CDR3 is TGTGCCAGCAGCGGCCACAGAGCTCAGCCCCTCCACTTT. Protein product: CASSGHRAQPLHF.

The V call is TRBV7-6, the J call TRBJ2-1; D is unclear. Germline assignment: CDR1 SGHVS and CDR2 FNYEAQ. Trimming stripped 5 bases from V and 0 bases from J, with 11 bases between. This CDR3 has 15 amino acids. The CDR3 DNA follows: TGTGCCAGCAGCGCCGCTAGGAGCTCCTACAATGAGCAGTTCTTC. Amino acids: CASSAARSSYNEQFF.

This clonotype was picked up a small number of times. V is TRBV7-3 and J is TRBJ2-1, with a tentative D call TRBD2 (7 bases). The CDR3 contains 15 residues. Looked up from germline, CDR1 is SGHTA and CDR2 is FQGTGA. The V gene lost 4 bases and the J gene lost 2 bases, with 12 bases spanning the gap. For the CDR3, the DNA is TGTGCCAGCAGCTCGGAGGGGGGGACCTACAATGAGCAGTTCTTC. Amino acids: CASSSEGGTYNEQFF.

V usage is TRBV28 and J usage is TRBJ2-1; 8 bases are shared with TRBD1. The length of the CDR3 is 14 residues. CDR1 and CDR2 (germline): MDHEN, SYDVKM. The trim removed 8 bases at V and 4 bases at J, leaving 7 bases unmatched. The DNA for the CDR3 is TGTGCCAGCGTCCCGGACAGGGTATACAATGAGCAGTTCTTC. Translation gives CASVPDRVYNEQFF.

This clonotype was observed a handful of times. J is TRBJ2-1 and V is TRBV7-9; 8 bases line up with TRBD2. V was clipped by 1 base and J by 9 bases; unmatched bases: 14. This CDR3 comprises 17 residues. CDR1 and CDR2 from the germline V gene are SEHNR and FQNEAQ (reference sequence). This CDR3 is CASSLDRLGLDGGEQFF. DNA of the CDR3: TGTGCCAGCAGCTTAGATCGGTTGGGACTAGATGGAGGTGAGCAGTTCTTC. The full variable domain, rest sourced from reference TRBV7-9 and TRBJ2-1, is DTGVSQNPRHKITKRGQNVTFRCDPISEHNRLYWYRQTLGQGPEFLTYFQNEAQLEKSRLLSDRFSAERPKGSFSTLEIQRTEQGDSAMYLCASSLDRLGLDGGEQFFGPGTRLTVL.

This clonotype was observed a few times. The chain couples TRBV7-3 to TRBJ2-5; a weak D match, TRBD1 (5 bases). From germline, CDR1 is SGHTA and CDR2 FQGTGA. The CDR3 is 16 amino acids. V lost 0 bases and J lost 5, with 16 bases in between. This CDR3 is CASSLTAPGLGETQYF. In DNA form, the CDR3 reads TGTGCCAGCAGCTTAACTGCGCCAGGGTTGGGGGAGACCCAGTACTTC.

J is TRBJ2-5 and V is TRBV5-1; TRBD2 agrees at 7 bases. Germline CDR1 and CDR2: SGHRS and YFSETQ. V shed 4 bases and J 1 base; nucleotides not matched to a gene: 4. CDR3 length: 14 amino acids. CDR3 coding DNA: TGCGCCAGCAGCGGAACTAGCGTCCAAGAGACCCAGTACTTC. Residues: CASSGTSVQETQYF.

In its sample, this clonotype was seen a few times. The CDR3 bases are TGTGCCAGCAGTTACTGGGTCGGAGGGGGAGATGAGCAGTTCTTC. Translated, it gives CASSYWVGGGDEQFF. The chain combines TRBV6-5 with TRBJ2-1; the D call may be TRBD1 or TRBD2 (6 bases each). With 1 base removed from V and 8 bases from J, the gap between germline ends came to 15 bases. There are 15 residues in the CDR3. Per germline, CDR1 MNHEY and CDR2 SVGAGI.

This clonotype was counted a few times. The J gene is TRBJ1-1, the V gene TRBV7-9; 8 nucleotides match TRBD1. CDR1 SEHNR and CDR2 FQNEAQ come from the germline V gene (reference sequence). The length of the CDR3 is 14 residues. J was trimmed by 12 bases and V by 0 bases; bases with no gene match: 9. CDR3 in DNA: TGTGCCAGCAGCTTAGCCGGGACAGGTACCCGAACTTTCTTT. Its translation is CASSLAGTGTRTFF.

This clonotype occurred many times. The V and J genes are TRBV3-1 and TRBJ2-2; tentative D call: TRBD1 (6 bases). The germline V gene encodes CDR1 LGHDT and CDR2 YNNKEL (reference sequence). CDR3 size: 14 residues. V gave up 4 bases and J gave up 3 bases, with 9 bases separating them. CDR3 nucleotide sequence: TGTGCCAGCAGCCCCCCAGGGGACACCGGGGAGCTGTTTTTT. This codes for CASSPPGDTGELFF.

The chain employs TRBV12-3 or TRBV12-4 and TRBJ1-2; D remains unclear. V was cut by 4 bases and J by 8 bases, with 14 bases left in between. This CDR3 is 13 amino acids long. The CDR3 bases are TGTGCCAGCAGTTGGGATGTTCGTGGAGGCTACACCTTC. Translating gives CASSWDVRGGYTF.

In this sample, this clonotype turned up many times. V gene TRBV5-1 combines with J gene TRBJ2-5; D is ambiguous. The CDR3 has 13 amino acids. V lost 1 base to trimming and J lost 2 bases, with 6 bases between them. CDR1 and CDR2 from the germline V gene are SGHRS and YFSETQ. CDR3 coding DNA: TGCGCCAGCAGCTTGCAACAGCAAGAGACCCAGTACTTC. This gives the protein CASSLQQQETQYF.

V gene TRBV7-9 combines with J gene TRBJ2-2, with 7 bases identical to TRBD1. The germline V gene has CDR1 SEHNR and CDR2 FQNEAQ (reference sequence). CDR3 length: 14 residues. With V trimmed by 5 bases and J by 6 bases, 6 bases remained unmatched. The CDR3 spells CASSTDRVAGELFF. As DNA, the CDR3 is TGTGCCAGCAGCACCGACAGGGTCGCCGGGGAGCTGTTTTTT.

This clonotype was observed at least ten times. J is TRBJ1-1 and V is TRBV7-3; D might be TRBD1 (5 bases). Trimming took 3 bases from V and 1 from J, leaving 12 bases between them. Germline values: CDR1 SGHTA, CDR2 FQGTGA. CDR3 length equals 15 residues. The DNA of the CDR3 is TGTGCCAGCAGCTTGGGGGGGGTCACGAACACTGAAGCTTTCTTT. Translation: CASSLGGVTNTEAFF.

The rearrangement joins TRBV6-1 to TRBJ1-2; D not resolved. The V end was cut by 10 bases, the J end by 4 bases, with 13 bases between. The CDR3 consists of 12 residues. CDR1 is MNHNS and CDR2 is SASEGT in the germline V gene. CDR3 sequence (DNA): TGTGCCATCCCCCGCCGAGGCTATGGCTACACCTTC. Translation: CAIPRRGYGYTF.

This chain connects TRBV19 to TRBJ1-5; TRBD1 might be the D (6 bases). V lost 4 bases, J lost 0 bases, and 10 bases lay in between. Germline CDR1 and CDR2: LNHDA and SQIVND (reference sequence). The CDR3 has 15 amino acids. The CDR3: CASSTRTDSNQPQHF. The CDR3 DNA sequence: TGTGCCAGTAGTACGAGGACAGATAGCAATCAGCCCCAGCATTTT.

This clonotype was recorded a few times. The CDR3 DNA reads as TGTGCCAGCAGCCCAGGCAGCGGGGGGGCGTCCTACGAGCAGTACTTC. It codes for CASSPGSGGASYEQYF. The gene calls are TRBV7-2 and TRBJ2-7; 10 bases fit TRBD2. With V trimmed by 5 bases and J by 1 base, 8 bases remained unmatched. The CDR3 has 16 residues. CDR1 is SGHTA and CDR2 is FQGNSA in the germline V gene.

This clonotype was counted between two and nine times. The chain has TRBV12-3 or TRBV12-4 and TRBJ2-1, with 7 bases lining up with TRBD1. With V trimmed by 5 bases and J by 6 bases, 7 bases remained unmatched. The CDR3 consists of 14 residues. The CDR3 nucleotides read TGTGCCAGCAGTCCAGGGACAGTGCTCAATGAGCAGTTCTTC. Protein product: CASSPGTVLNEQFF.

This clonotype has only a few counts. The chain couples TRBV27 to TRBJ1-2; D remains unclear. The CDR3 length is 14 residues. V dropped 4 bases and J dropped 6 bases, with 15 bases sitting between them. Germline CDR1 MNHEY, CDR2 SMNVEV (reference sequence). The DNA of the CDR3 is TGTGCCAGCAGTTCCGGTTCCCGAGCCCATGGCTACACCTTC. The encoded protein is CASSSGSRAHGYTF.

This clonotype was counted many times. The rearrangement joins TRBV12-3 or TRBV12-4 to TRBJ2-5, with 9 nucleotides matching TRBD2. The ends lost 3 bases at V and 3 bases at J; junction bases unmatched: 2. The CDR3 consists of 14 residues. The CDR3 is CASSFRGGEETQYF. CDR3 nucleotides: TGTGCCAGCAGTTTCCGCGGGGGGGAAGAGACCCAGTACTTC.

The table lists this clonotype with a count of one. V gene TRBV6-1 combines with J gene TRBJ1-2; maybe TRBD1 (6 bases). V was trimmed by 1 base and J by 7 bases, leaving 16 bases between them. This CDR3 has 15 residues. Germline CDR1 is MNHNS and CDR2 is SASEGT. CDR3 sequence: CASSEVGTKTTGYTF. In DNA, the CDR3 is TGTGCCAGCAGTGAAGTAGGGACAAAAACTACTGGCTACACCTTC.

DNA of the CDR3: TGCGCCAGCAGCTCATTTTATGGCTACACCTTC. Its protein is CASSSFYGYTF. This chain uses TRBV5-1 with TRBJ1-2, with D unclear. The CDR3 is 11 residues long. Looked up from germline, CDR1 is SGHRS and CDR2 is YFSETQ. Trimming took 3 bases from V and 5 from J, leaving 5 bases between them. The full variable domain, with the rest looked up from reference TRBV5-1 and TRBJ1-2, is KAGVTQTPRYLIKTRGQQVTLSCSPISGHRSVSWYQQTPGQGLQFLFEYFSETQRNKGNFPGRFSGRQFSNSRSEMNVSTLELGDSALYLCASSSFYGYTFGSGTRLTVV.